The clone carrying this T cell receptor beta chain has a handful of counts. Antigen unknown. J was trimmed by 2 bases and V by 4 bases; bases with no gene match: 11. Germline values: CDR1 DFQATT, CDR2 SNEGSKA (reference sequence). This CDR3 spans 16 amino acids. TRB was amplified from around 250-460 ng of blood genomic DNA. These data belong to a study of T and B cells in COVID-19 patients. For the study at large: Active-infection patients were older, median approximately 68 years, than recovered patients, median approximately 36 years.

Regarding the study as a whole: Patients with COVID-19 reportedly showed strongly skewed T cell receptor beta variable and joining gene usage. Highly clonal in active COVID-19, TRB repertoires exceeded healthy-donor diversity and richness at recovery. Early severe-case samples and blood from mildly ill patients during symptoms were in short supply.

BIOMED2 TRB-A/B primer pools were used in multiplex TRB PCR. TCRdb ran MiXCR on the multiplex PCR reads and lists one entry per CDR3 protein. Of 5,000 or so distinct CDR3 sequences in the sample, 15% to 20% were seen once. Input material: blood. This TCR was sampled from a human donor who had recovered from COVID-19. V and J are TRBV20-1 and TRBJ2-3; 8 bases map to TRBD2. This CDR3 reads CSAIAAIAGITDTQYF. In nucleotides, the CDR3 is TGCAGTGCTATTGCAGCGATAGCGGGGATCACAGATACGCAGTATTTT.